This T cell receptor (beta chain) was documented in a study of regulatory T cells in long-lasting Graves disease. Study findings and constraints: Persistent Graves' patients showed reduced TCR diversity versus newly diagnosed patients.

This clonotype was found many times. Its antigen is unknown. Time point denoted: newly diagnosed GD, antithyroid drugs for less than 3 months. PBMC-extracted RNA yielded the TCR library. V was clipped by 0 bases and J by 1 base; unmatched bases: 0. The CDR3 length is 15 residues. Arm-PCR of CDR3 regions and iRepertoire HTBI primers were the basis on which TCR beta libraries were built. TCRdb redid the calling of the multiplex PCR reads with MiXCR, one entry per CDR3 protein. This table has hundreds of thousands of distinct CDR3 sequences, about 16% appearing once. These records were also assigned to another study, of T cells in Graves' hyperthyroidism and ophthalmopathy. That work states: Clinicians diagnosed patients from clinical symptoms, serum thyroxine and TRAb, thyroid ultrasound and orbital computed tomography. A 13 V-J signature model discriminated ophthalmopathy versus stable hyperthyroidism.

The J gene is TRBJ1-1, the V gene TRBV12-3 or TRBV12-4; 9 bases align to TRBD1. The sample in question was peripheral blood mononuclear cells (PBMCs), obtained at new diagnosis, from a patient treated with antithyroid drugs. The source is a woman aged 35 to 60 with Graves disease. The chain's CDR3 is CASSLADRGNTEAFF. The CDR3 bases are TGTGCCAGCAGTTTAGCGGACAGGGGGAACACTGAAGCTTTCTTT.